This T cell receptor (beta chain) was identified in a study of T cell changes during pregnancy in multiple sclerosis. The J segment lost 5 bases and the V segment lost 1 base, leaving 7 bases of the junction unmatched. This CDR3 is built from 15 residues. CDR1 SEHNR and CDR2 FQNEAQ come from the germline V gene (reference sequence). Produced via immunoSEQ multiplex PCR; TCRdb's table is partial and in-frame only. The repertoire holds some 71,000 clones, with just over 90% as singletons. This TCR was sampled from a female donor with multiple sclerosis, enrolled in a pregnancy study. The chain carries TRBV7-9 and TRBJ1-1; 7 nucleotides match TRBD1. This specimen consisted of peripheral blood, obtained in the third trimester of pregnancy. This CDR3 is CASSLVGRGKTEAFF. CDR3 nucleotides: TGTGCCAGCAGCTTAGTTGGCAGGGGGAAGACTGAAGCTTTCTTT.